These 31 T cell receptor beta chains were sequenced from one sample in a study of T cell repertoires in cytomegalovirus infection. Each CDR3 protein gets one entry after TCRdb re-called the reads with MiXCR. The table records around 550,000 distinct CDR3 sequences, about a quarter of them present only once. Sequenced: PBMCs. The origin of the receptors is a human donor in good health (CMV status not recorded). Some clones in this sample may be carry-over from other donors' samples.

In its sample, this clonotype was seen many times. The J gene is TRBJ1-6, the V gene TRBV20-1; 7 nucleotides agree with TRBD1. The CDR3 has 15 amino acids. CDR1 is DFQATT, CDR2 SNEGSKA, per germline (reference sequence). Germline trimming cut 3 bases from V and 9 bases from J; bases unmatched to any gene: 11. The CDR3 sequence: CSARIPGQRFSPLHF. The CDR3 coding sequence is TGCAGTGCTAGGATTCCGGGACAGAGGTTTTCACCCCTCCACTTT.

This clonotype has a handful of counts. The CDR3 DNA follows: TGTGCCAGCAGCGCAAGCGGACAGGGCTTCTCTGGGGCCAACGTCCTGACTTTC. Translated: CASSASGQGFSGANVLTF. The V call is TRBV7-2, the J call TRBJ2-6, with 8 bases identical to TRBD1. The trim removed 5 bases at V and 0 bases at J, leaving 9 bases unmatched. CDR1 SGHTA and CDR2 FQGNSA come from the germline V gene. The CDR3 has 18 amino acids.

This clonotype was detected ten times or more. This chain links TRBV7-2 with TRBJ2-3; 9 nucleotides line up with TRBD2. The J segment lost 1 base and the V segment lost 1 base, leaving 3 bases of the junction unmatched. The CDR3 runs to 16 residues. The germline V gene has CDR1 SGHTA and CDR2 FQGNSA. CDR3 amino acids: CASSLGLAVGTDTQYF. For the CDR3, the DNA is TGTGCCAGCAGCTTAGGACTAGCGGTAGGCACAGATACGCAGTATTTT.

This clonotype was seen at least ten times. The chain joins TRBV5-1 to TRBJ2-1; D unclear. Trimming stripped 5 bases from V and 0 bases from J, with 6 bases between. Germline CDR1 reads SGHRS; CDR2 reads YFSETQ. CDR3 length: 13 residues. CDR3 bases: TGCGCCAGCAGGGAAAGCTCCTACAATGAGCAGTTCTTC. Translating gives CASRESSYNEQFF.

This chain links TRBV14 with TRBJ2-5; D may be TRBD1 (6 bases). The CDR3 totals 14 residues. The V and J ends lost 6 bases and 5 bases respectively, with 16 bases between them. The germline gives CDR1 SGHDN, CDR2 FVKESK. The DNA of the CDR3 is TGTGCCAGCAGACAAACTGGGCAGGGGGAGACCCAGTACTTC. It specifies CASRQTGQGETQYF.

The V gene is TRBV11-3, the J gene TRBJ2-2, with D unresolved. The germline gives CDR1 SGHNT, CDR2 YENEEA. The CDR3 is made up of 13 amino acids. With 2 bases removed from V and 8 bases from J, the gap between germline ends came to 9 bases. CDR3 coding DNA: TGTGCCAGCAGCTTAAAAAGCAAGGGGGAGCTGTTTTTT. Translated: CASSLKSKGELFF.

The gene calls are TRBV6-6 and TRBJ2-1; 8 bases map to TRBD1. The CDR3 loop spans 12 amino acids. V was pared by 7 bases and J by 9 bases, with 5 bases of the junction left unmatched. Germline CDR1 MNHNY, CDR2 SVGAGI (reference sequence). The CDR3 DNA is TGTGCCAGCACCCAGGGGGCGACTGAGCAGTTCTTC. Encoded protein: CASTQGATEQFF.

The V and J genes are TRBV5-6 and TRBJ2-1; no clear D gene. V was pared by 5 bases and J by 6 bases, with 12 bases between. This CDR3 region has 13 residues. Germline CDR1 and CDR2: SGHDT and YYEEEE. The CDR3 DNA reads as TGTGCCAGCAGGCCCGTGGGAACCAATGAGCAGTTCTTC. Translating it yields CASRPVGTNEQFF.

This clonotype was seen a few times. The rearrangement links TRBV5-6 to TRBJ2-1; D is unresolved. CDR1 is SGHDT, CDR2 YYEEEE, per germline. CDR3 length: 15 amino acids. V was trimmed by 0 bases and J by 10 bases, leaving 17 bases between them. CDR3 nucleotides: TGTGCCAGCAGCTTGGGGACGACTGCCATTCAGGAGCAGTTCTTC. Translation: CASSLGTTAIQEQFF.

This clonotype was counted ten times or more. The chain employs TRBV7-2 and TRBJ1-1; maybe TRBD1 (6 bases). V was shortened by 5 bases and J by 3 bases, with 16 bases between the two germline ends. This CDR3 has 15 amino acids. Germline loops: CDR1 SGHTA, CDR2 FQGNSA. The CDR3 sequence: CASSRGAAGDTEAFF. CDR3 in DNA: TGTGCCAGCAGCCGCGGAGCCGCAGGGGACACTGAAGCTTTCTTT. The full variable domain, completed using reference TRBV7-2 and TRBJ1-1, is GAGVSQSPSNKVTEKGKDVELRCDPISGHTALYWYRQSLGQGLEFLIYFQGNSAPDKSGLPSDRFSAERTGGSVSTLTIQRTQQEDSAVYLCASSRGAAGDTEAFFGQGTRLTVV.

There are many counts of this clonotype. The chain is built from TRBV7-8 and TRBJ1-6; D unclear. Germline-derived CDR1 and CDR2 are SGHVS and FQNEAQ. V was clipped by 2 bases and J by 2 bases, with 13 bases between them. This CDR3 comprises 17 residues. The CDR3 region has the DNA TGTGCCAGCAGCTTATTTTCTTCGGAGACCTATAATTCACCCCTCCACTTT. Its translation is CASSLFSSETYNSPLHF.

The CDR3 spells CSVGESYGYTF. The CDR3, as DNA: TGCAGCGTTGGGGAGAGCTATGGCTACACCTTC. The chain links TRBV29-1 to TRBJ1-2; D call uncertain. CDR3 size: 11 residues. Trimming left V 4 bases short and J 4 bases short, with 7 bases between. In germline, CDR1 is SQVTM, CDR2 ANQGSEA.

This clonotype was observed a few times. This sequence joins TRBV7-9 and TRBJ2-3; the D gene is possibly TRBD2 (7 bases). CDR1 is SEHNR, CDR2 FQNEAQ, per germline (reference sequence). The CDR3 covers 18 residues. Trimming pared 5 bases from V and 6 bases from J, leaving 27 bases between. The CDR3 region has the DNA TGTGCCAGCAGCGCAGGGGATCTTAGCGGGCGGGCCAGGGATACGCAGTATTTT. Amino acids: CASSAGDLSGRARDTQYF.

This clonotype showed up many times. V usage is TRBV7-8 and J usage is TRBJ1-5, with 9 bases matching TRBD1. CDR1 SGHVS and CDR2 FQNEAQ come from the germline V gene. This CDR3 is 17 amino acids long. J gave up 2 bases and V 5 bases, and 10 bases lay outside the gene matches. CDR3: CASSLQQGAFGNQPQHF. CDR3 DNA sequence: TGTGCCAGCAGCCTTCAACAGGGGGCGTTTGGCAATCAGCCCCAGCATTTT.

The genes are TRBV10-3 and TRBJ1-2, with 10 bases lining up with TRBD1. From germline, CDR1 is ENHRY and CDR2 SYGVKD. The CDR3 runs to 17 residues. V gave up 6 bases and J gave up 2 bases; unmatched junction bases: 12. The DNA of the CDR3 is TGTGCCATCAGCCGGGGCTCGGGACAGGGGTCAAACTATGGCTACACCTTC. It specifies CAISRGSGQGSNYGYTF.

This clonotype has a count of ten or more. V gene TRBV7-3 combines with J gene TRBJ2-1, with D perhaps TRBD2 (6 bases). The ends were cut back, 5 bases at V and 1 base at J, with 12 bases in the middle. Per the germline V gene, CDR1 is SGHTA and CDR2 is FQGTGA. The CDR3 extends over 15 amino acids. The CDR3 sequence is CASSPRRGSYNEQFF. The CDR3 DNA reads as TGTGCCAGCAGCCCCCGCCGGGGGTCCTACAATGAGCAGTTCTTC. Drawing the rest from reference TRBV7-3 and TRBJ2-1, the complete variable domain is GAGVSQTPSNKVTEKGKYVELRCDPISGHTALYWYRQSLGQGPEFLIYFQGTGAADDSGLPNDRFFAVRPEGSVSTLKIQRTERGDSAVYLCASSPRRGSYNEQFFGPGTRLTVL.

This clonotype has a count of ten or more. This chain uses TRBV7-8 with TRBJ1-1; no reliable D call. Trimming took 7 bases from V and 6 from J, leaving 15 bases between them. The CDR3 extends over 13 amino acids. CDR1 and CDR2 from the germline V gene are SGHVS and FQNEAQ. The CDR3 spells CASTTRGSSEAFF. In DNA, the CDR3 is TGTGCCAGCACCACCCGGGGATCCTCTGAAGCTTTCTTT.

In this sample, this clonotype turned up a few times. The chain is built from TRBV5-4 and TRBJ1-1, with D possibly matching TRBD1 (5 bases). Trimming cost V 0 bases and J 7 bases, with 13 bases left between them. From germline, CDR1 is SGHNT and CDR2 YYREEE (reference sequence). This CDR3 has 14 amino acids. The CDR3, as DNA: TGTGCCAGCAGCTTGGGACAGCTGAAAATTGAAGCTTTCTTT. This gives the protein CASSLGQLKIEAFF.

This clonotype was recorded many times. V usage is TRBV7-2 and J usage is TRBJ2-1; D unresolved. Trimming removed 1 base at V and 6 bases at J, with 4 bases between. Per the germline V gene, CDR1 is SGHTA and CDR2 is FQGNSA. CDR3 length equals 12 residues. Written as DNA, the CDR3 is TGTGCCAGCAGCTTAGTGAGCAATGAGCAGTTCTTC. Amino acids: CASSLVSNEQFF.

The chain links TRBV15 to TRBJ1-5; the D is unclear. The CDR3 length is 15 residues. Germline assignment: CDR1 LNHNV and CDR2 YYDKDF (reference sequence). The ends were cut back, 0 bases at V and 9 bases at J, with 15 bases in the middle. The CDR3 region has the DNA TGTGCCACCAGCAGAGATCGAGAGATGTCTTGGCCCCAGCATTTT. Translation: CATSRDREMSWPQHF.

This clonotype was seen a handful of times. The rearrangement links TRBV5-5 to TRBJ2-2; D gene unclear. Germline V gene lookup returns CDR1 SGHKS and CDR2 YYEKEE (reference sequence). V was trimmed by 4 bases and J by 5 bases, leaving 21 bases between them. The CDR3 totals 17 residues. CDR3 sequence reads: CASSPLPTRVGTGELFF. The CDR3 bases are TGTGCCAGCAGCCCACTCCCTACACGGGTAGGGACCGGGGAGCTGTTTTTT. Full variable domain (missing parts from reference TRBV5-5 and TRBJ2-2): DAGVTQSPTHLIKTRGQQVTLRCSPISGHKSVSWYQQVLGQGPQFIFQYYEKEERGRGNFPDRFSARQFPNYSSELNVNALLLGDSALYLCASSPLPTRVGTGELFFGEGSRLTVL.

V is TRBV5-8 and J is TRBJ2-6, with 7 bases aligning to TRBD1. The CDR3 is 17 residues long. Unmatched junction bases numbered 8, after V lost 5 bases and J lost 0 bases. CDR1 and CDR2 from the germline V gene are SGHTS and YDEGEE. The CDR3: CASSTGAVSSGANVLTF. The CDR3 bases are TGTGCCAGCAGTACAGGGGCGGTTAGCTCTGGGGCCAACGTCCTGACTTTC.

The chain has TRBV27 and TRBJ1-6; 10 nucleotides align to TRBD1. The CDR3 is 15 residues long. CDR1 and CDR2 (germline): MNHEY, SMNVEV (reference sequence). V dropped 3 bases and J dropped 9; count of bases not matched to a gene: 5. The CDR3, as DNA: TGTGCCAGCAGTTTTAGGGGACAGGGGATTTCACCCCTCCACTTT. Amino acids: CASSFRGQGISPLHF.

This chain links TRBV20-1 with TRBJ1-2; D is unresolved. The CDR3 has 14 amino acids. Germline CDR1 is DFQATT and CDR2 is SNEGSKA (reference sequence). V lost 2 bases to trimming and J lost 4 bases, with 14 bases between them. CDR3 DNA: TGCAGTGCTAGACAGACCGCCCCCCCCTATGGCTACACCTTC. Translated, it gives CSARQTAPPYGYTF.

Ten or more counts support this clonotype. The genes are TRBV6-1 and TRBJ2-6; 7 bases map to TRBD2. Germline V gives CDR1 MNHNS, CDR2 SASEGT. The CDR3 is 16 amino acids. After removal of 2 bases from V and 0 bases from J, the junction contained 1 base not matched to a gene. CDR3 protein: CASSEIAGSGANVLTF. The DNA of the CDR3 is TGTGCCAGCAGTGAAATAGCGGGCTCTGGGGCCAACGTCCTGACTTTC.

This clonotype was counted at least ten times. The chain couples TRBV4-3 to TRBJ1-4; the D gene is possibly TRBD1 (5 bases). Germline values: CDR1 LGHNA, CDR2 YSLEER. With 1 base removed from V and 4 bases from J, the gap between germline ends came to 13 bases. The CDR3 is 16 residues long. The CDR3 loop is CASSQARGGGNEKLFF. Written as DNA, the CDR3 is TGCGCCAGCAGCCAAGCTCGCGGGGGTGGTAATGAAAAACTGTTTTTT.

The gene calls are TRBV5-4 and TRBJ2-3, with TRBD2 matching over 8 bases. With V trimmed by 3 bases and J by 5 bases, 5 bases remained unmatched. Germline loops: CDR1 SGHNT, CDR2 YYREEE (reference sequence). The CDR3 spans 14 residues. The CDR3, as DNA: TGTGCCAGCAGCTCGGGACTAGGGATAGATACGCAGTATTTT. It encodes CASSSGLGIDTQYF.

The sample holds a few counts of this clonotype. The CDR3 is CASSEAGTINEQFF. CDR3 bases: TGTGCCAGCAGCGAAGCCGGGACCATAAATGAGCAGTTCTTC. The J gene is TRBJ2-1, the V gene TRBV28; D is possibly TRBD1 or TRBD2 (5 bases each). Trimming pared 6 bases from V and 7 bases from J, leaving 16 bases between. This CDR3 has 14 amino acids. Per germline, CDR1 MDHEN and CDR2 SYDVKM.

This clonotype is a singleton in its sample. The chain recombines TRBV20-1 with TRBJ2-4, with D tentatively TRBD1 (6 bases). The CDR3 length is 15 residues. V lost 3 bases and J 2 bases, leaving 14 bases between the germline ends. CDR1 is DFQATT and CDR2 is SNEGSKA in the germline V gene (reference sequence). The CDR3 DNA is TGCAGTGCTAGTGATCCACAGGGTTCCAAAAACATTCAGTACTTC. As protein: CSASDPQGSKNIQYF.

This clonotype was detected a few times. This chain's CDR3 is CATSRDTGAANEKLFF. Written as DNA, the CDR3 is TGTGCCACCAGCAGAGATACAGGCGCTGCGAATGAAAAACTGTTTTTT. The genes are TRBV15 and TRBJ1-4, with a possible D match to TRBD1 (5 bases). Between the trimmed V and J ends, which lost 0 bases and 5 bases, there was a span of 13 bases. The CDR3 extends over 16 amino acids. CDR1 is LNHNV and CDR2 is YYDKDF in the germline V gene (reference sequence). Full variable domain (remainder filled in from reference TRBV15 and TRBJ1-4): DAMVIQNPRYQVTQFGKPVTLSCSQTLNHNVMYWYQQKSSQAPKLLFHYYDKDFNNEADTPDNFQSRRPNTSFCFLDIRSPGLGDTAMYLCATSRDTGAANEKLFFGSGTQLSVL.

The rearrangement uses TRBV7-2 and TRBJ1-5; D gene ambiguous. Germline V gives CDR1 SGHTA, CDR2 FQGNSA. The CDR3 is 14 amino acids. With 1 base removed from V and 9 bases from J, the gap between germline ends came to 13 bases. The CDR3 reads CASSLDRVGRPQHF. DNA of the CDR3: TGTGCCAGCAGCTTAGATCGGGTGGGCCGGCCCCAGCATTTT.